This TCR beta chain was recorded in a study of blood T cells in healthy people across ages (dated by TCRdb to about 2015). Background on the whole study: In model experiments, template switching captured about one uniquely barcoded TCR beta cDNA molecule for every two T cells. Age-related changes in TCR beta repertoire diversity were measured in the study by deep sequencing normalized with unique cDNA molecular identifiers. The donors were split into four age groups: young (average around 16 years), middle-aged (39), aged (approximately 59) and long-lived (over 80). To avoid experimental bias, donors of different ages were randomly spread across the sequencing lanes. Two additional independent replicas of 1 million unique cDNA reads from the same blood draw were analyzed for two donors (one aged 18 to 30 and one aged 80 or older). Results the study describes overall, beyond this receptor: A strong correlation was found between observed TCR beta diversity and the percentage of naive T cells measured by flow cytometry. Since profiling was done on bulk unsorted PBMCs, naive and antigen-experienced compartments could not be conclusively compared. Compared with the aged group, the long-lived group had more naive CD4+ T cells, fewer expanded clones and increased TCR diversity, a pattern suggesting age selection. Total diversity estimates from one million sequenced T cells were considered lower bounds and underestimates. Donor CMV infection status was unknown, potentially confounding age-related changes in expanded clonotypes. As age increased, observed TCR beta diversity per million T cells dropped in a roughly linear way, and a significant reduction was already evident by age 40.

The library was made by 5' RACE. Sequencing was carried out with an Illumina HiSeq 2500. The second PCR ran for roughly 7 to 11 cycles and used a J-beta primer mix along with a sample-barcoded 5' primer. A unique molecular identifier was introduced onto each TCR beta cDNA molecule by a template-switch 5' adaptor carrying 12 random nucleotides. Each sample yielded at least 3 million CDR3-containing paired-end reads. All of the RNA was converted into first-strand cDNA using the Mint cDNA synthesis kit, with a TRBC-specific oligonucleotide serving as the primer. Following uracil-DNA glycosylase treatment, all cDNA underwent a first 18-cycle PCR with the universal primers M1SS and BC2_uni_R. Under the source paper's analysis protocol: Each sample was normalized by randomly selecting 1 million high-quality reads, each carrying a distinct molecular identifier. Instead of being binned into consensus sequences, reads with shared molecular identifiers were discarded. MiTCR, with a Q25 quality threshold and the strictest error-elimination algorithm, was used for CDR3 identification, clonotype clustering and error correction. A nonparametric unseen species model with Euler transformation was used to estimate a lower bound on total TCR beta diversity. TCRdb took the public reads, trimmed them with fastp at Q25, ran MiXCR for clone calling and kept in-frame beta chains. Every CDR3 protein is listed once, alongside the most common genes and DNA of its rows. None of the V and J calls come from the authors' own analysis; TCRdb made them. Here the sample has about 680,000 distinct CDR3 sequences; 49% occur a single time. The ten top clones hold around a third of the sample.

The donors were roughly 39 Caucasian individuals from Russia, aged roughly 6 to 95 years, who were systemically healthy. Each donor gave 8.5 to 10 milliliters of peripheral blood, collected into EDTA-treated Vacutainer tubes. Ficoll-Paque density-gradient centrifugation was used to isolate PBMCs, with at least 6.5 million per sample. Trizol reagent was used to extract total RNA from PBMCs, with at least 6 micrograms per sample. For every donor, an aliquot of PBMCs went through flow cytometry to measure the percentages of naive CD45RAhigh/CD27high T cells. The CDR3 numbers 14 residues from cysteine through phenylalanine. Kept here is only the CDR3 DNA, which spans 42 bases and is read in frame from base 1. The germline V gene (reference sequence) gives CDR1 as MNHEY and CDR2 as SMNVEV. This clonotype showed up just once. Its cognate antigen has yet to be identified. One end of the junction does not line up with germline, which may come from a read error.

The source of this sequence is a woman aged 60-75 years in good health. The sequence joins TRBV27 to TRBJ2-5, and TRBD1 matches 7 of the central bases. Sequencing was performed on blood. CDR3 reads: CASRKDRLLGAQSF. The nucleotide sequence reads as follows: TGTGCCAGCAGAAAGGACAGGTTGCTGGGGGCCCAGTCCTTC.